This T cell receptor (beta chain) was identified during a study of T cells after yellow fever vaccination. A word on this clonotype: Antigen unknown.

The CDR3 extends over 17 amino acids. J lost 2 bases, V lost 2 bases, and 7 bases had no gene match. Germline loops: CDR1 MNHEY, CDR2 SMNVEV (reference sequence). General observations from the study: Most primary-vaccination clones recurred post-booster (roughly 97% CD4, around 90% CD8).

TCRdb re-called the 5' RACE reads with MiXCR, one entry per CDR3 protein. The sample lists approximately 580,000 distinct CDR3 sequences, around a sixth seen once, with around 16% in the top ten. The chain links TRBV27 to TRBJ2-3; 10 bases line up with TRBD2. The specimen comprised PBMCs, sampled 5 days after the first yellow fever vaccination. This clonotype originated in a man between 18 and 35 years old who received the YFV17D yellow fever vaccine. The CDR3 loop is CASSLLPLAGATDTQYF. The CDR3 nucleotides read TGTGCCAGCAGTTTACTCCCGCTAGCGGGGGCCACAGATACGCAGTATTTT.